A selection of T cell receptor beta chains follows, all from one sample in a study of shared clonotypes between healthy human individuals. Sequenced by immunoSEQ multiplex PCR; TCRdb stores in-frame clones only, minus some. The sample yields over a million clones, about 84% seen once. What was sequenced was memory CD4+ T cells from PBMCs. These receptors were obtained from a man younger than 35 in good health. Some clones in this sample may be carry-over from other donors' samples. Each CDR3 is given without its conserved first and last residue. The order of the fields is J gene, V gene, CDR3 protein.

j_gene: TRBJ2-1
v_gene: TRBV29-1
CDR3aa: SGLAGASYNEQF

j_gene: TRBJ2-3
v_gene: TRBV9
CDR3aa: ASSVGREWGNGDTQY

j_gene: TRBJ2-7
v_gene: TRBV27
CDR3aa: ASSFSLILVDEQY

j_gene: TRBJ1-5
v_gene: TRBV28
CDR3aa: ASSSSWTQPQH

j_gene: TRBJ2-3
v_gene: TRBV2
CDR3aa: ASSVRDTQY

j_gene: TRBJ2-3
v_gene: TRBV28
CDR3aa: ASSLAGTSTDTQY

j_gene: TRBJ2-7
v_gene: TRBV19
CDR3aa: ASKTGPDTYEQY

j_gene: TRBJ2-1
v_gene: TRBV14
CDR3aa: ASSQGWVYNEQF

j_gene: TRBJ1-1
v_gene: TRBV18
CDR3aa: ASSPPWDTEAF

j_gene: TRBJ2-1
v_gene: TRBV11-1
CDR3aa: ASSPVAASSYNEQF